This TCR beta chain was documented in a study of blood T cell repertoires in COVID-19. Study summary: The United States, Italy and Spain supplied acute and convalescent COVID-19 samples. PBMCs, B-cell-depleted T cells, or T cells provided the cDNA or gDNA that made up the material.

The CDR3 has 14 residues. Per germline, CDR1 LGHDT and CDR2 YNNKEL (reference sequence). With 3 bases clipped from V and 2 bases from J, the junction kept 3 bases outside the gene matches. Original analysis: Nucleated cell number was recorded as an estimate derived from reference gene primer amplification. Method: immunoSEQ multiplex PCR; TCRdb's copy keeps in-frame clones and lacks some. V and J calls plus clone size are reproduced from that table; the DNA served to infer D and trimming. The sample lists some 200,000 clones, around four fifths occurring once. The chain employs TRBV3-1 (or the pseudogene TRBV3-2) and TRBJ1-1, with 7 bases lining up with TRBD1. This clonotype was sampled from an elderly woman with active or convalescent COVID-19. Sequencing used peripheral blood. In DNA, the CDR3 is TGTGCCAGCAGCCATTGGGACAGCAACACTGAAGCTTTCTTT. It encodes CASSHWDSNTEAFF.